A single sample gave rise to the 28 T cell receptor beta chains below, sequenced in a study of T cell responses to AZD1222 COVID-19 vaccine. Generated by immunoSEQ multiplex PCR, the TCRdb table keeps only in-frame clones and is missing some. Of around 130,000 clones in the sample, about 86% were seen once. The sequencing here drew on peripheral blood, taken on day 0 of AZD1222 vaccination. These receptors came from an adult in good health.

The chain combines TRBV30 with TRBJ1-4, with 7 bases that match TRBD1. The germline gives CDR1 GTSNPN, CDR2 SVGIG (reference sequence). V lost 5 bases to trimming and J lost 6 bases; unmatched junction nucleotides: 9. CDR3 length: 14 amino acids. The CDR3 region has the DNA TGTGCCTGGGGGGGCGGGACAGCCGATGAAAAACTGTTTTTT. It is translated as CAWGGGTADEKLFF.

A few counts support this clone. The gene calls are TRBV5-1 and TRBJ1-5, with 7 bases lining up with TRBD1. The CDR3 is 15 amino acids. Trimming removed 0 bases from V and 6 bases from J; junction bases left unmatched: 6. Germline loops: CDR1 SGHRS, CDR2 YFSETQ. For the CDR3, the DNA is TGCGCCAGCAGCTTGGACGTGTCAGGGGGTCAGCCCCAGCATTTT. This sequence encodes CASSLDVSGGQPQHF.

This chain connects TRBV3-1 (or the pseudogene TRBV3-2) to TRBJ1-1; 8 bases are a match to TRBD1. The germline CDR1 and CDR2 sequences are LGHDT and YNNKEL (reference sequence). With 0 bases clipped from V and 14 bases from J, the junction kept 11 bases outside the gene matches. The CDR3 length is 14 residues. CDR3 residues: CASSQDSAGGVGFF. CDR3 sequence (DNA): TGTGCCAGCAGCCAAGATTCTGCAGGGGGCGTTGGGTTCTTT.

The chain carries TRBV11-2 and TRBJ1-1; weak D call: TRBD1 (5 bases). V dropped 0 bases and J dropped 4 bases, with 12 bases sitting between them. Per germline, CDR1 SGHAT and CDR2 FQNNGV. This CDR3 has 15 amino acids. This chain's CDR3 is CASSLDLGRTTEAFF. The CDR3 region has the DNA TGTGCCAGCAGCTTAGATCTGGGACGGACCACTGAAGCTTTCTTT.

This clone came up once. This chain connects TRBV7-2 to TRBJ1-2; TRBD1 agrees at 7 bases. Germline CDR1 is SGHTA and CDR2 is FQGNSA. CDR3 length: 16 residues. Trimming removed 4 bases from V and 1 base from J; junction bases left unmatched: 9. The CDR3 here is CASSSPRGGFNYGYTF. In nucleotides, the CDR3 is TGTGCCAGCAGCTCTCCCAGGGGGGGATTTAACTATGGCTACACCTTC.

This clone was seen a single time. The gene calls are TRBV19 and TRBJ2-1, with 7 bases aligning to TRBD2. Germline assignment: CDR1 LNHDA and CDR2 SQIVND (reference sequence). The CDR3 consists of 16 residues. The V gene end was trimmed by 3 bases and the J gene end by 9 bases; junction bases not matched to a gene: 14. DNA of the CDR3: TGTGCCAGTAGTATTGGAGCGGGGCCCCTGGGGGGTGAGCAGTTCTTC. Amino acid sequence: CASSIGAGPLGGEQFF.

The V and J genes are TRBV28 and TRBJ2-1; D remains ambiguous. Germline V gene sequence: CDR1 MDHEN, CDR2 SYDVKM. This CDR3 is 14 amino acids long. The germline V and J ends were trimmed by 6 bases and 3 bases, with 12 bases remaining between them. CDR3 sequence (DNA): TGTGCCAGCAGGACGCCCCAAGACTACAATGAGCAGTTCTTC. Its translation is CASRTPQDYNEQFF.

CDR3 coding DNA: TGTGCCAGCAGTTACTCGAACAGGGTGAACACTGAAGCTTTCTTT. It yields the protein CASSYSNRVNTEAFF. The chain employs TRBV6-5 and TRBJ1-1; TRBD1 is a possible D gene (6 bases). This CDR3 is built from 15 residues. Germline lookup yields CDR1 MNHEY and CDR2 SVGAGI. V was clipped by 0 bases and J by 0 bases, with 8 bases between them.

This clone is a singleton in its sample. This chain connects TRBV1 to TRBJ2-5; no check of the table's D call, TRBD2, against the DNA was made. TRBV1 is labeled a pseudogene. The CDR3 has 18 residues. This chain's CDR3 is CTSSQDPGVAGKSETQYF. The CDR3 DNA is TGCACCAGCAGCCAAGACCCCGGGGTAGCGGGAAAATCAGAGACCCAGTACTTC.

The chain joins TRBV28 to TRBJ1-2; tentatively, D is TRBD1 (5 bases). V shed 5 bases and J shed 7 bases, with 14 bases lying between them. CDR3 length: 13 residues. CDR1 and CDR2 from the germline V gene are MDHEN and SYDVKM. The chain's CDR3 is CASSSQGFGGYTF. In nucleotides, the CDR3 is TGTGCCAGCAGTAGCCAGGGTTTCGGTGGCTACACCTTC.

The chain has TRBV7-9 and TRBJ1-1; a possible D gene is TRBD1 (5 bases). V was clipped by 7 bases and J by 5 bases, with 14 bases between them. CDR3 size: 13 residues. Per the germline V gene, CDR1 is SEHNR and CDR2 is FQNEAQ (reference sequence). CDR3 DNA: TGTGCCAGCACCCCCCGGGGGAAGACTGAAGCTTTCTTT. This sequence encodes CASTPRGKTEAFF.

The chain recombines TRBV7-2 with TRBJ2-2; 7 nucleotides line up with TRBD2. V lost 4 bases and J lost 0; bases outside the gene matches: 5. The CDR3 is 16 amino acids. CDR1 and CDR2 (germline): SGHTA, FQGNSA. CDR3 sequence reads: CASSSASGANTGELFF. The CDR3 DNA sequence: TGTGCCAGCAGCTCTGCTAGCGGCGCGAACACCGGGGAGCTGTTTTTT. Full variable domain (rest looked up from reference TRBV7-2 and TRBJ2-2): GAGVSQSPSNKVTEKGKDVELRCDPISGHTALYWYRQSLGQGLEFLIYFQGNSAPDKSGLPSDRFSAERTGGSVSTLTIQRTQQEDSAVYLCASSSASGANTGELFFGEGSRLTVL.

V is TRBV6-5 and J is TRBJ2-6, with a tentative D call TRBD2 (6 bases). The germline V and J ends were trimmed by 2 bases and 4 bases, with 12 bases remaining between them. The CDR3 spans 16 residues. The V gene's germline CDR1 is MNHEY and CDR2 SVGAGI. The CDR3 spells CASSYQGGSGANVLTF. Here the CDR3 DNA reads TGTGCCAGCAGTTACCAGGGAGGCTCCGGGGCCAACGTCCTGACTTTC.

The chain uses TRBV28 and TRBJ1-5; 7 bases are shared with TRBD1. J gave up 6 bases and V 3 bases, and 5 bases lay outside the gene matches. Germline V gene sequence: CDR1 MDHEN, CDR2 SYDVKM. The CDR3 runs to 14 residues. Written as DNA, the CDR3 is TGTGCCAGCAGTTTGGGAGGGGGCGGTCAGCCCCAGCATTTT. Protein sequence: CASSLGGGGQPQHF. The whole variable domain, filled in from reference TRBV28 and TRBJ1-5, reads DVKVTQSSRYLVKRTGEKVFLECVQDMDHENMFWYRQDPGLGLRLIYFSYDVKMKEKGDIPEGYSVSREKKERFSLILESASTNQTSMYLCASSLGGGGQPQHFGDGTRLSIL.

V and J are TRBV19 and TRBJ1-5; D not resolved. Germline loops: CDR1 LNHDA, CDR2 SQIVND (reference sequence). This CDR3 spans 13 amino acids. Trimming pared 2 bases from V and 5 bases from J, leaving 7 bases between. CDR3 sequence (DNA): TGTGCCAGTAGTATACCGGAGTATCAGCCCCAGCATTTT. It codes for CASSIPEYQPQHF.

This sequence joins TRBV9 and TRBJ2-1, with D possibly matching TRBD2 (7 bases). The CDR3 runs 15 residues. The germline V gene encodes CDR1 SGDLS and CDR2 YYNGEE. Trimming stripped 0 bases from V and 4 bases from J, with 11 bases between. The CDR3: CASSVGGGAYNEQFF. Here the CDR3 DNA reads TGTGCCAGCAGCGTAGGAGGGGGGGCATACAATGAGCAGTTCTTC. Based on the CDR3 plus reference TRBV9 and TRBJ2-1, the full variable domain is DSGVTQTPKHLITATGQRVTLRCSPRSGDLSVYWYQQSLDQGLQFLIQYYNGEERAKGNILERFSAQQFPDLHSELNLSSLELGDSALYFCASSVGGGAYNEQFFGPGTRLTVL.

In regard to this clone: In the same sample, other DNA sequences code for this CDR3. The chain combines TRBV30 with TRBJ1-5; maybe TRBD1 (6 bases). The ends were cut back, 0 bases at V and 4 bases at J, with 7 bases in the middle. The CDR3 has 13 amino acids. Per germline, CDR1 GTSNPN and CDR2 SVGIG (reference sequence). CDR3 in DNA: TGTGCCTGGAGTGTACAGGGTAATCAGCCCCAGCATTTT. Translation: CAWSVQGNQPQHF.

The V gene is TRBV6-5, the J gene TRBJ1-1, with TRBD1 as a possible D gene (6 bases). In germline, CDR1 is MNHEY, CDR2 SVGAGI. Trimming removed 5 bases from V and 4 bases from J, with 17 bases in between. CDR3 size: 15 residues. The CDR3 DNA is TGTGCCAGCAGTCTCCAGGGGTGGGCGAGCACTGAAGCTTTCTTT. This encodes CASSLQGWASTEAFF.

J is TRBJ2-5 and V is TRBV30, with D hard to call. Germline values: CDR1 GTSNPN, CDR2 SVGIG (reference sequence). The CDR3 totals 12 residues. With 3 bases removed from V and 3 bases from J, the gap between germline ends came to 8 bases. DNA for the CDR3: TGTGCCTGGAGCGTAGTAAAAGAGACCCAGTACTTC. Amino acids: CAWSVVKETQYF.

This clone was recorded only once. V is TRBV2 and J is TRBJ1-2, with TRBD1 identical over 7 bases. CDR3 size: 13 residues. Germline V gene data show CDR1 as SNHLY and CDR2 as FYNNEI. With V trimmed by 8 bases and J by 8 bases, 11 bases remained unmatched. CDR3 region: CASLQGSKKGYTF. The CDR3 coding sequence is TGTGCCAGCTTACAGGGGTCTAAAAAGGGCTACACCTTC.

Concerning this clone: The DNA is omitted, as the CDR3 cannot be located on it reliably, and the CDR3 follows TCRdb's listing. The chain joins TRBV19 to TRBJ1-2. The CDR3 length is 14 residues, termini included. Germline CDR1 and CDR2: LNHDA and SQIVND (reference sequence). The CDR3 here is CASTSGRGGYGYTF.

The chain carries TRBV28 and TRBJ2-5, with 8 bases fitting TRBD2. The CDR3 extends over 15 amino acids. Losses at the gene ends were 5 bases for V and 3 bases for J; bases not matched to a gene: 8. Germline CDR1 is MDHEN and CDR2 is SYDVKM. CDR3 DNA sequence: TGTGCCAGCAGTAAGAAGCGGGAGAGGAAAGAGACCCAGTACTTC. The encoded protein is CASSKKRERKETQYF.

The chain carries TRBV11-2 and TRBJ1-6, with 7 bases identical to TRBD1. Germline V CDR1 and CDR2: SGHAT, FQNNGV. This CDR3 spans 14 amino acids. V was clipped by 5 bases and J by 4 bases; unmatched bases: 2. CDR3 nucleotide sequence: TGTGCCAGCAGCAAGGGACAGTATAATTCACCCCTCCACTTT. This sequence encodes CASSKGQYNSPLHF.

The gene calls are TRBV4-1 and TRBJ1-1, with a tentative D call TRBD1 (5 bases). The CDR3 spans 14 residues. Deletions cut 6 bases from V and 2 bases from J, with 13 bases between. Germline V gives CDR1 MGHRA, CDR2 YSYEKL. The DNA for the CDR3 is TGCGCCAGCAGGGCGGTTGGGGGTAACACTGAAGCTTTCTTT. This gives the protein CASRAVGGNTEAFF.

J is TRBJ1-1 and V is TRBV13; no definite D call. The CDR3 is 14 residues long. Germline-derived CDR1 and CDR2 are PRHDT and FYEKMQ (reference sequence). The germline V and J ends were trimmed by 2 bases and 5 bases, with 12 bases remaining between them. Written as DNA, the CDR3 is TGTGCCAGCAGCTTATATTCGGAGAGTACTGAAGCTTTCTTT. Its protein product is CASSLYSESTEAFF. Based on the CDR3 plus reference TRBV13 and TRBJ1-1, the full variable domain is AAGVIQSPRHLIKEKRETATLKCYPIPRHDTVYWYQQGPGQDPQFLISFYEKMQSDKGSIPDRFSAQQFSDYHSELNMSSLELGDSALYFCASSLYSESTEAFFGQGTRLTVV.

The chain recombines TRBV5-6 with TRBJ2-1; 7 bases fit TRBD1. V lost 4 bases, J lost 1 base, and 2 bases stayed unmatched. The CDR3 covers 14 residues. Germline CDR1 and CDR2: SGHDT and YYEEEE. The CDR3 bases are TGTGCCAGCAGCCGGGACAGATCCTACAATGAGCAGTTCTTC. It is translated as CASSRDRSYNEQFF.

The chain joins TRBV6-5 to TRBJ2-2; TRBD1 matches 10 bases. The CDR3 consists of 16 residues. The V gene's germline CDR1 is MNHEY and CDR2 SVGAGI. V shed 4 bases, J shed 3 bases, and the junction held 5 bases outside the gene matches. The CDR3 spells CASSSGQGTYTGELFF. CDR3 coding DNA: TGTGCCAGCAGTTCGGGACAGGGGACCTACACCGGGGAGCTGTTTTTT.

The V gene is TRBV29-1, the J gene TRBJ1-5; possible D gene TRBD1, 5 bases. V dropped 1 base and J dropped 6 bases, with 10 bases sitting between them. Germline CDR1 is SQVTM and CDR2 is ANQGSEA. This CDR3 has 13 amino acids. The DNA for the CDR3 is TGCAGCGTTGAAGTCGAGAGGGGTCAGCCCCAGCATTTT. Translation: CSVEVERGQPQHF. The entire variable domain, with the rest obtained from reference TRBV29-1 and TRBJ1-5, is as follows: SAVISQKPSRDICQRGTSLTIQCQVDSQVTMMFWYRQQPGQSLTLIATANQGSEATYESGFVIDKFPISRPNLTFSTLTVSNMSPEDSSIYLCSVEVERGQPQHFGDGTRLSIL.